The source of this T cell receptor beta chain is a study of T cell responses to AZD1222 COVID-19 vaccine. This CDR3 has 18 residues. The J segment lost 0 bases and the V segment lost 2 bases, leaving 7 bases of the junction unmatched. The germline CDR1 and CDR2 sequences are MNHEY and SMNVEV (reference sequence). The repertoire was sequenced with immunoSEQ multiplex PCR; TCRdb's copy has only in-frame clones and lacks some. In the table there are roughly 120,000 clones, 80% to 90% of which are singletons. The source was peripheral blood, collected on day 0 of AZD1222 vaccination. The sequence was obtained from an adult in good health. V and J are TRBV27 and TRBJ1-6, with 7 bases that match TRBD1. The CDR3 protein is CASSLDIQGSSYNSPLHF. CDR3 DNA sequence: TGTGCCAGCAGTTTAGATATACAGGGGAGCTCCTATAATTCACCCCTCCACTTT.